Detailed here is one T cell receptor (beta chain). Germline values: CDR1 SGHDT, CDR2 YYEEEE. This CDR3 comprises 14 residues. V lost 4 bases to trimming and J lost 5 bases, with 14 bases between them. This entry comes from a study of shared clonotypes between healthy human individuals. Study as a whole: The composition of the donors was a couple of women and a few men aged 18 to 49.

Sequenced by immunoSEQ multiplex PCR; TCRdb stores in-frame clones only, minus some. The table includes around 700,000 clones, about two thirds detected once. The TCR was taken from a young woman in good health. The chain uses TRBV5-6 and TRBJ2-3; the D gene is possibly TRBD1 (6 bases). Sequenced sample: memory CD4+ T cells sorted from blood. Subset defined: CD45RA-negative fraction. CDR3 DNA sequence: TGTGCCAGCAGCCTAAGACAGGCCGGAGATACGCAGTATTTT. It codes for CASSLRQAGDTQYF. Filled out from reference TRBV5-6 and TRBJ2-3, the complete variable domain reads DAGVTQSPTHLIKTRGQQVTLRCSPKSGHDTVSWYQQALGQGPQFIFQYYEEEERQRGNFPDRFSGHQFPNYSSELNVNALLLGDSALYLCASSLRQAGDTQYFGPGTRLTVL.